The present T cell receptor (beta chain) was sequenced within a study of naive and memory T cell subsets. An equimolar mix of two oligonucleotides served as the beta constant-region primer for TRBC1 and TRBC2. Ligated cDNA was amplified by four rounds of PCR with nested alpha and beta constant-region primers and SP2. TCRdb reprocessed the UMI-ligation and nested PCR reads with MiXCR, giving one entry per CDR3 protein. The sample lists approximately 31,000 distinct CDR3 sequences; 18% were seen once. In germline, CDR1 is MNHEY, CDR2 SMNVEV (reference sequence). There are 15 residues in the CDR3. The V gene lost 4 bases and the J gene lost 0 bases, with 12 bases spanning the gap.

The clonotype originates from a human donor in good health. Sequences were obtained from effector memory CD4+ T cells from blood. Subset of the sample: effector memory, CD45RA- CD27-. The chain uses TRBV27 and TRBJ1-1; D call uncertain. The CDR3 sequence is CASSSSKALNTEAFF. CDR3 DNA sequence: TGTGCCAGCAGTTCCTCCAAGGCGCTGAACACTGAAGCTTTCTTT.